This TCR beta chain was captured in a study of blood T cell repertoires in COVID-19. Germline V CDR1 and CDR2: SGHNT, YYREEE (reference sequence). The V end was cut by 3 bases, the J end by 0 bases, with 13 bases between. The CDR3 loop spans 15 amino acids. Sequencing was performed with immunoSEQ multiplex PCR; in TCRdb, only in-frame clones are kept and a portion is missing. The top ten hold 5.5% to 7% of the sample, which has under 70,000 clones, around 88% seen once. This clone was seen only a few times. The J gene is TRBJ2-7, the V gene TRBV5-4; tentatively, D is TRBD2 (6 bases). The material sequenced was peripheral blood. The clonotype was recovered from a woman in her 70s with acute or convalescent COVID-19. In nucleotides, the CDR3 is TGTGCCAGCAGCTCCTCCGGGACTTTCTCCTACGAGCAGTACTTC. Translation gives CASSSSGTFSYEQYF.